This T cell receptor (beta chain) was profiled in a study of OX40 agonist ivuxolimab in advanced cancers. Sequencing used immunoSEQ multiplex PCR; TCRdb keeps in-frame clones, though not all of them. The table records approximately 86,000 clones, roughly 86% of them present only once. CDR3 length: 16 amino acids. The V gene end was trimmed by 5 bases and the J gene end by 5 bases; junction bases not matched to a gene: 9. Germline lookup yields CDR1 SGHTA and CDR2 FQGTGA. Whole-study findings and limits: The authors also found low normalized T-cell clonal expansion in some nonresponders. Clonal expansion was among the lowest in partial responders at 0.1-3.0 mg/kg, especially CD8+.

This clone was recorded only once. What it binds is unknown. Sample: CD4+ or CD8+ T cells sorted from blood, taken in a trial of the OX40 agonist ivuxolimab. This chain links TRBV7-3 with TRBJ2-5; 12 bases are a match to TRBD2. This TCR derives from an adult with an advanced solid tumor such as melanoma, head and neck, liver or kidney cancer. CDR3 region: CASSQGGLAGGETQYF. The DNA for the CDR3 is TGTGCCAGCAGCCAAGGGGGACTAGCGGGTGGGGAGACCCAGTACTTC.